The subject of this entry is one TCR beta chain. The antigen remains unidentified. This sample is part of a study of T cell responses to AZD1222 COVID-19 vaccine. V was trimmed by 3 bases and J by 0 bases, leaving 9 bases between them. Germline V gene data show CDR1 as MNHNS and CDR2 as SASEGT. The CDR3 extends over 15 amino acids. The study, taken as a whole, reports: Donors were mostly white British, more females; clonal diversity possibly underestimated.

The table came from immunoSEQ multiplex PCR; TCRdb's copy has only in-frame clones and leaves some out. The sample records under 140,000 clones, roughly 89% being singletons. Timing groups of about 4 and about 12 weeks for second doses were pooled. The gene calls are TRBV6-1 and TRBJ2-1; D might be TRBD1 (5 bases). Sequences were derived from peripheral blood, sampled 28 days after the second AZD1222 dose. The sequence was obtained from an adult who received the AZD1222 COVID-19 vaccine. CDR3 region: CASSEIGDSYNEQFF. In DNA form, the CDR3 reads TGTGCCAGCAGTGAGATAGGGGACTCCTACAATGAGCAGTTCTTC.